Below, 25 T cell receptor beta chains from the same sample are listed, as sequenced in a study of CD8 T cells in ankylosing spondylitis. Points from the study as a whole: There was a TCR beta motif, made of roughly eight highly homologous variants, that appeared characteristic of ankylosing spondylitis blood.

These receptors lack a known antigen. MiXCR, applied by TCRdb to the 5' RACE reads, yields one record per CDR3 protein. The sample contains over 700,000 distinct CDR3 sequences, under 20% of which appear only once. The material sequenced was blood, either unsorted or a sorted T cell fraction (not recorded which). Source of these receptors: a male donor with ankylosing spondylitis.

This clonotype was picked up a small number of times. The J gene is TRBJ1-1, the V gene TRBV5-1; D is ambiguous. This CDR3 is 14 amino acids long. The germline V gene encodes CDR1 SGHRS and CDR2 YFSETQ. Trimming left V 0 bases short and J 1 base short, with 7 bases between. The CDR3 nucleotides are TGCGCCAGCAGCTTGGTCCCAGAGAACACTGAAGCTTTCTTT. Translating gives CASSLVPENTEAFF.

This clonotype showed up just a few times. This chain joins TRBV7-6 and TRBJ1-3; no clear D. The CDR3 sequence is 16 residues long. V lost 5 bases to trimming and J lost 0 bases, with 14 bases between them. The germline V gene encodes CDR1 SGHVS and CDR2 FNYEAQ. CDR3 DNA: TGTGCCAGCAGCCCCCTTGACGTCGGCTCTGGAAACACCATATATTTT. Translating it yields CASSPLDVGSGNTIYF.

This clonotype was seen more than once but under ten times. CDR3 in DNA: TGCAGTGCTAGAGTTCGGGGGTCTAATCGGGATTCACCCCTCCACTTT. Its translation: CSARVRGSNRDSPLHF. V and J are TRBV20-1 and TRBJ1-6; D is perhaps TRBD1 (5 bases). The CDR3 contains 16 residues. Germline V gene sequence: CDR1 DFQATT, CDR2 SNEGSKA (reference sequence). Trimming removed 1 base from V and 8 bases from J, with 18 bases in between.

The chain has TRBV29-1 and TRBJ2-2; D gene unclear. Trimming removed 4 bases from V and 4 bases from J, with 7 bases in between. This CDR3 has 12 amino acids. Germline CDR1 is SQVTM and CDR2 is ANQGSEA. The chain's CDR3 is CSVAASTGELFF. As DNA, the CDR3 is TGCAGCGTTGCGGCCAGCACCGGGGAGCTGTTTTTT.

The rearrangement uses TRBV12-3 or TRBV12-4 and TRBJ1-2; possibly TRBD1 for D (5 bases). The CDR3 loop spans 14 amino acids. The V end lost 3 bases, the J end lost 8 bases, and 16 bases lay between the germline ends. This CDR3 reads CASSLGRITRGYTF. CDR3 nucleotides: TGTGCCAGCAGTTTGGGGCGGATCACGCGGGGCTACACCTTC.

The chain links TRBV5-1 to TRBJ1-1; D remains unclear. Trimming removed 4 bases at V and 4 bases at J, with 11 bases between. There are 13 residues in the CDR3. Germline CDR1 reads SGHRS; CDR2 reads YFSETQ. CDR3 protein: CASSTVSVTEAFF. The CDR3 DNA is TGCGCCAGCAGCACAGTTAGTGTCACTGAAGCTTTCTTT.

The V and J genes are TRBV29-1 and TRBJ2-3, with TRBD2 matching over 13 bases. Germline values: CDR1 SQVTM, CDR2 ANQGSEA. The CDR3 is made up of 19 amino acids. The trim removed 0 bases at V and 0 bases at J, leaving 9 bases unmatched. This chain's CDR3 is CSVEDSTSGRAVSTDTQYF. The CDR3, as DNA: TGCAGCGTTGAAGACTCCACTAGCGGGAGGGCCGTAAGCACAGATACGCAGTATTTT.

This clonotype came up a few times. V gene TRBV7-9 combines with J gene TRBJ1-2; D uncertain. This CDR3 spans 15 amino acids. The V end lost 5 bases, the J end lost 2 bases, and 15 bases lay between the germline ends. Germline loops: CDR1 SEHNR, CDR2 FQNEAQ (reference sequence). CDR3 protein: CASSLGLSLNYGYTF. DNA of the CDR3: TGTGCCAGCAGCCTCGGGTTAAGCCTAAACTATGGCTACACCTTC.

CDR3 loop: CASSAPGTDKNIQYF. The CDR3 region has the DNA TGTGCCAGCAGCGCCCCCGGGACAGACAAAAACATTCAGTACTTC. This chain links TRBV5-5 with TRBJ2-4; 7 nucleotides align to TRBD1. V lost 4 bases to trimming and J lost 3 bases; unmatched junction nucleotides: 7. The CDR3 spans 15 residues. Germline CDR1 and CDR2: SGHKS and YYEKEE (reference sequence).

This clonotype turned up a few times. The chain recombines TRBV4-1 with TRBJ2-7, with 7 nucleotides matching TRBD2. Germline assignment: CDR1 MGHRA and CDR2 YSYEKL. This CDR3 region has 12 residues. The J segment lost 6 bases and the V segment lost 2 bases, leaving 1 base of the junction unmatched. CDR3 sequence (DNA): TGCGCCAGCAGCCAAATAGCGGGCGAGCAGTACTTC. This translates into CASSQIAGEQYF.

Only a few counts were recorded for this clonotype. The gene calls are TRBV29-1 and TRBJ1-2; TRBD1 agrees at 9 bases. The ends lost 7 bases at V and 5 bases at J; junction bases unmatched: 20. The CDR3 is 17 residues long. The germline gives CDR1 SQVTM, CDR2 ANQGSEA. In DNA form, the CDR3 reads TGCAGCGCACGGGACAGGGTAGGATCCGGGTCGATTTATGGCTACACCTTC. It specifies CSARDRVGSGSIYGYTF.

The chain combines TRBV7-2 with TRBJ1-2, with a possible D match to TRBD1 (6 bases). The length of the CDR3 is 16 residues. Germline CDR1 is SGHTA and CDR2 is FQGNSA. The ends were cut back, 8 bases at V and 5 bases at J, with 24 bases in the middle. The CDR3 loop reads CASSPTGGGTRYGYTF. The CDR3 DNA sequence: TGTGCCAGCTCACCGACCGGCGGGGGCACCAGATATGGCTACACCTTC.

CDR3 sequence: CSTIGQISNQPQHF. In DNA form, the CDR3 reads TGCAGTACCATCGGACAGATAAGCAATCAGCCCCAGCATTTT. The V gene is TRBV20-1, the J gene TRBJ1-5; TRBD1 might be the D (6 bases). V was pared by 8 bases and J by 1 base, with 15 bases between. Germline lookup yields CDR1 DFQATT and CDR2 SNEGSKA (reference sequence). The CDR3 covers 14 residues.

This clonotype was counted once. CDR3 region: CAWSVGLYEQYF. CDR3 coding DNA: TGTGCCTGGAGTGTAGGACTCTACGAGCAGTACTTC. The chain employs TRBV30 and TRBJ2-7, with D tentatively TRBD2 (5 bases). V shed 0 bases and J shed 3 bases, with 6 bases lying between them. The germline gives CDR1 GTSNPN, CDR2 SVGIG (reference sequence). The CDR3 consists of 12 residues.

Ten or more counts support this clonotype. The rearrangement joins TRBV6-2 or TRBV6-3 to TRBJ2-7; TRBD2 matches at 13 bases. The CDR3 contains 14 residues. V lost 4 bases, J lost 4 bases, and 1 base stayed unmatched. Germline assignment: CDR1 MNHEY and CDR2 SVGEGT. The CDR3 nucleotides read TGTGCCAGCAGTTGGACTAGCGGGAGTTACGAGCAGTACTTC. Translated, it gives CASSWTSGSYEQYF.

This chain joins TRBV6-5 and TRBJ1-2, with D perhaps matching TRBD1 (5 bases). CDR3 length equals 15 residues. V dropped 2 bases and J dropped 4 bases, with 14 bases sitting between them. In germline, CDR1 is MNHEY, CDR2 SVGAGI. The CDR3 DNA is TGTGCCAGCAGTTACGGGACCTCCTGGACCTATGGCTACACCTTC. This codes for CASSYGTSWTYGYTF.

This clonotype was counted only a few times. The chain uses TRBV7-2 and TRBJ2-2; D is unresolved. Germline values: CDR1 SGHTA, CDR2 FQGNSA. The CDR3 is 11 residues long. The V gene lost 5 bases and the J gene lost 7 bases, with 5 bases spanning the gap. The CDR3 nucleotides are TGTGCCAGCAGCGAGTACGGGGAGCTGTTTTTT. It codes for CASSEYGELFF.

This clonotype was detected only a few times. The chain carries TRBV28 and TRBJ2-1; 8 nucleotides align to TRBD1. Losses at the gene ends were 4 bases for V and 9 bases for J; bases not matched to a gene: 11. Germline V gene data show CDR1 as MDHEN and CDR2 as SYDVKM. The CDR3 contains 15 residues. The CDR3 nucleotides are TGTGCCAGCAGTTGGGGCGGGACAGGTTGGACTGAGCAGTTCTTC. Translated: CASSWGGTGWTEQFF.

This chain connects TRBV27 to TRBJ2-1, with a possible D match to TRBD2 (6 bases). CDR3 size: 16 residues. Germline lookup yields CDR1 MNHEY and CDR2 SMNVEV (reference sequence). V was pared by 1 base and J by 6 bases, with 16 bases between. The CDR3 spells CASSLYGTPGVNEQFF. As DNA, the CDR3 is TGTGCCAGCAGTTTATATGGGACTCCGGGAGTCAATGAGCAGTTCTTC.

V is TRBV20-1 and J is TRBJ2-7, with 12 bases identical to TRBD2. The V segment lost 5 bases and the J segment 1 base; nucleotides outside the gene matches: 3. The germline V gene encodes CDR1 DFQATT and CDR2 SNEGSKA (reference sequence). The CDR3 contains 14 residues. Here the CDR3 reads CSAVTSGRSYEQYF. In DNA form, the CDR3 reads TGCAGTGCTGTGACTAGCGGGAGATCCTACGAGCAGTACTTC.

The chain combines TRBV11-2 with TRBJ2-3; D is perhaps TRBD2 (6 bases). This CDR3 has 18 amino acids. Per germline, CDR1 SGHAT and CDR2 FQNNGV. V lost 0 bases, J lost 3 bases, and 19 bases lay in between. The CDR3: CASSLDRFGGVATDTQYF. Written as DNA, the CDR3 is TGTGCCAGCAGCTTAGATCGCTTCGGCGGGGTGGCGACAGATACGCAGTATTTT.

The chain carries TRBV12-3 or TRBV12-4 and TRBJ2-7, with no clear D. The CDR3 spans 14 residues. V lost 6 bases to trimming and J lost 3 bases, with 15 bases between them. Here the CDR3 reads CASSSGSPLYEQYF. In nucleotides, the CDR3 is TGTGCCAGCAGCTCCGGGTCTCCCCTCTACGAGCAGTACTTC.

The rearrangement joins TRBV28 to TRBJ1-1; D remains ambiguous. Between the trimmed V and J ends, which lost 8 bases and 2 bases, there was a span of 6 bases. The CDR3 covers 11 residues. Germline CDR1 and CDR2: MDHEN and SYDVKM. In DNA, the CDR3 is TGTGCCAGCGGACCCAACACTGAAGCTTTCTTT. It is translated as CASGPNTEAFF.

The V and J genes are TRBV11-1 and TRBJ2-3; 9 positions agree with TRBD2. Looked up from germline, CDR1 is SGHAT and CDR2 is FQDESV (reference sequence). CDR3 length equals 14 residues. After removal of 8 bases from V and 7 bases from J, the junction contained 10 bases not matched to a gene. In DNA, the CDR3 is TGTGCCAGCGGGGACGGGACTAGCAGGAATACGCAGTATTTT. Amino acids: CASGDGTSRNTQYF.

This clonotype was recorded a few times. The J gene is TRBJ1-1, the V gene TRBV4-1; D call uncertain. Germline loops: CDR1 MGHRA, CDR2 YSYEKL. V was trimmed by 1 base and J by 4 bases, leaving 28 bases between them. The CDR3 has 20 amino acids. The CDR3 sequence is CASSQVLSLGQSSMSTEAFF. The DNA of the CDR3 is TGCGCCAGCAGCCAAGTTCTAAGTCTGGGTCAGTCGAGTATGAGCACTGAAGCTTTCTTT.